This TCR beta chain is from a study of shared clonotypes between healthy human individuals. Overall study: CD4 naive and memory got three plates each, CD8 naive two, CD8 memory one.

Selected positively for CCR7 and CD45RO-negative, naive CD8 cells excluded terminally differentiated effector memory CD45RA+ cells. Every donor was a Caucasian adult from Nashville, Tennessee. Assay used: immunoSEQ multiplex PCR; TCRdb lists only in-frame clones, some missing. The profile shows around 550,000 clones, 85% to 95% of them singletons. CDR1 and CDR2 (germline): MNHEY, SMNVEV (reference sequence). CDR3 length: 16 amino acids. Deletions cut 6 bases from V and 0 bases from J, with 15 bases between. The receptor comes from a young woman in good health. The V and J genes are TRBV27 and TRBJ1-3, with D possibly being TRBD1 (6 bases). Sequencing input: naive CD8+ T cells sorted from blood. CDR3 residues: CASSLTDRNSGNTIYF. The DNA for the CDR3 is TGTGCCAGCAGCCTTACCGACAGGAACTCTGGAAACACCATATATTTT.